The present entry profiles one TCR beta chain with its context. This sample was taken from a study of blood T cell repertoires in COVID-19. In the study overall: There were acute and convalescent COVID-19 samples, and they came from the United States, Italy and Spain. Sources were T cells, B-cell-depleted T cells, or PBMCs; the material itself was cDNA or gDNA.

There are 16 residues in the CDR3. CDR1 and CDR2 (germline): SGHRS, YFSETQ. V was shortened by 0 bases and J by 9 bases, with 16 bases between the two germline ends. Repertoires were generated with immunoSEQ multiplex PCR, while TCRdb's copy carries only in-frame clones and drops some. The sample lists under 350,000 clones; 70% to 90% were seen once. Sequencing was done on a sample of peripheral blood. The sequence came from a woman aged 65 to 85 with acute or convalescent COVID-19. V is TRBV5-1 and J is TRBJ1-6, with TRBD1 as a possible D gene (6 bases). The CDR3 loop is CASSLAGAGVRSPLHF. In DNA form, the CDR3 reads TGCGCCAGCAGCTTGGCCGGGGCAGGGGTTCGTTCACCCCTCCACTTT.